Each of the 29 T cell receptor beta chains below was sequenced from the same sample in a study of cytomegalovirus exposure and HLA in healthy donors (TCRdb year 2017). The protocol used for the library was the immunoSEQ multiplex PCR assay. The multiplex PCR relied on a mix of 60 forward primers for TCR Vbeta segments and 13 reverse primers for TCR Jbeta segments. Imported from immuneACCESS, the table was reduced by TCRdb to in-frame sequences with V and J called. These copies leave out some clones; in studies compared against another copy, an unresolved V gene accounts for under half, and the cause of the remainder is not known. The sample's clone listing holds roughly 62,000 clones. Almost 4% of the sample goes to the ten largest clones. Material: PBMCs. Receptor source: a male donor in good health and CMV-seronegative.

A word on this clone: Other nucleotide sequences from this sample produce the same CDR3. The V call is TRBV28, the J call TRBJ2-7; 7 nucleotides agree with TRBD1. V shed 3 bases and J 6 bases; nucleotides not matched to a gene: 5. Germline V CDR1 and CDR2: MDHEN, SYDVKM. The CDR3 is 13 amino acids. This CDR3 reads CASSFRQGTEQYF. The CDR3 nucleotides are TGTGCCAGCAGTTTCAGACAGGGCACCGAGCAGTACTTC.

This chain joins TRBV7-2 and TRBJ2-1; 15 positions agree with TRBD2. CDR3 length equals 17 residues. The V segment lost 4 bases and the J segment 3 bases; nucleotides outside the gene matches: 4. In germline, CDR1 is SGHTA, CDR2 FQGNSA. Here the CDR3 reads CASSSGLAGGYYNEQFF. CDR3 bases: TGTGCCAGCAGCTCGGGACTAGCGGGAGGATACTACAATGAGCAGTTCTTC.

The chain links TRBV27 to TRBJ2-2; TRBD1 matches 7 bases. Germline V gene sequence: CDR1 MNHEY, CDR2 SMNVEV (reference sequence). The V segment lost 6 bases and the J segment 4 bases; nucleotides outside the gene matches: 5. The CDR3 is made up of 14 amino acids. The DNA for the CDR3 is TGTGCCAGCAGACCCGGGACAGTCACCGGGGAGCTGTTTTTT. It codes for CASRPGTVTGELFF.

The genes are TRBV29-1 and TRBJ2-7; 9 bases align to TRBD2. The CDR3 spans 18 residues. Germline loops: CDR1 SQVTM, CDR2 ANQGSEA. The J segment lost 3 bases and the V segment lost 3 bases, leaving 18 bases of the junction unmatched. CDR3 amino acids: CSVEVGSSGSINRYEQYF. CDR3 coding DNA: TGCAGCGTTGAGGTCGGAAGTAGCGGGAGTATTAATCGCTACGAGCAGTACTTC.

The chain uses TRBV2 and TRBJ1-5, with D possibly matching TRBD1 (5 bases). Germline-derived CDR1 and CDR2 are SNHLY and FYNNEI. Between the trimmed V and J ends, which lost 5 bases and 2 bases, there was a span of 7 bases. The CDR3 is made up of 13 amino acids. The CDR3 is CASSIGGNQPQHF. The DNA for the CDR3 is TGTGCCAGCAGTATAGGGGGCAATCAGCCCCAGCATTTT.

The rearrangement uses TRBV28 and TRBJ1-5; D is perhaps TRBD1 (5 bases). This CDR3 has 17 amino acids. Trimming removed 5 bases from V and 0 bases from J, with 17 bases in between. The germline CDR1 and CDR2 sequences are MDHEN and SYDVKM. The CDR3 DNA reads as TGTGCCAGCAGTGCGCGATACCGACAGCATAGCAATCAGCCCCAGCATTTT. This translates into CASSARYRQHSNQPQHF.

The chain recombines TRBV5-6 with TRBJ2-5; maybe TRBD1 (6 bases). Germline CDR1 SGHDT, CDR2 YYEEEE. CDR3 length: 14 amino acids. The V end was cut by 0 bases, the J end by 5 bases, with 11 bases between. The DNA of the CDR3 is TGTGCCAGCAGCTTGGAACAGGGAATGGAGACCCAGTACTTC. Encoded protein: CASSLEQGMETQYF.

Remarks on this clone: Its ends do not fully match the called genes, so a read error is possible. This same CDR3 is encoded by further DNA sequences in the sample. The rearrangement links TRBV7-3 to TRBJ1-6; TRBD1 matches 7 bases. This CDR3 is 15 amino acids long. CDR1 is SGHTA and CDR2 is FQGTGA in the germline V gene. CDR3 sequence reads: CASSKGTADNSPLHF. The CDR3 nucleotides are TGTGCCAGCAGCAAGGGGACAGCGGATAATTCACCCCTACACTTT.

V and J are TRBV19 and TRBJ2-5, with TRBD1 identical over 7 bases. CDR3 length: 13 residues. The V gene end was trimmed by 10 bases and the J gene end by 1 base; junction bases not matched to a gene: 6. Germline lookup yields CDR1 LNHDA and CDR2 SQIVND (reference sequence). The CDR3 region is CATRRTGQETQYF. The CDR3 nucleotides read TGTGCCACCAGAAGGACAGGCCAAGAGACCCAGTACTTC.

The J gene is TRBJ2-1, the V gene TRBV18; weak D call: TRBD1 (6 bases). Trimming removed 2 bases at V and 5 bases at J, with 13 bases between. The CDR3 is 15 amino acids. Germline CDR1 and CDR2: KGHSH and LQKENI. The CDR3 DNA reads TGTGCCAGCTCACCAAGTCAGGGGCCCGACAATGAGCAGTTCTTC. Amino acid sequence: CASSPSQGPDNEQFF.

The rearrangement links TRBV6-6 to TRBJ2-5, with 9 bases lining up with TRBD1. The tail of the sequence fits TRBJ2-7 better, so the J call may be wrong. CDR1 and CDR2 from the germline V gene are MNHNY and SVGAGI (reference sequence). The CDR3 loop spans 12 amino acids. The CDR3 sequence is CASRDRGGEQYF. The CDR3 bases are TGTGCCAGCAGGGACAGGGGTGGCGAGCAGTACTTC.

V gene TRBV10-3 combines with J gene TRBJ2-1, with TRBD1 identical over 9 bases. The CDR3 length is 15 residues. Germline trimming cut 4 bases from V and 6 bases from J; bases unmatched to any gene: 7. CDR1 is ENHRY, CDR2 SYGVKD, per germline. The CDR3 bases are TGTGCCATCAGTGGCTCCCCGGGACAGGGCAATGAGCAGTTCTTC. Translated: CAISGSPGQGNEQFF.

The chain employs TRBV5-1 and TRBJ1-1; D not resolved. CDR1 is SGHRS and CDR2 is YFSETQ in the germline V gene. V was cut by 3 bases and J by 4 bases, with 16 bases left in between. There are 15 residues in the CDR3. CDR3: CASSSRKSLGTEAFF. The CDR3 region has the DNA TGCGCCAGCAGCTCGCGGAAATCCCTGGGCACTGAAGCTTTCTTT. The complete variable domain, with remaining parts taken from reference TRBV5-1 and TRBJ1-1, reads KAGVTQTPRYLIKTRGQQVTLSCSPISGHRSVSWYQQTPGQGLQFLFEYFSETQRNKGNFPGRFSGRQFSNSRSEMNVSTLELGDSALYLCASSSRKSLGTEAFFGQGTRLTVV.

The chain links TRBV5-1 to TRBJ2-2; 8 nucleotides align to TRBD2. The V gene's germline CDR1 is SGHRS and CDR2 YFSETQ. V was clipped by 4 bases and J by 1 base; unmatched bases: 6. The CDR3 totals 16 residues. This CDR3 reads CASSSTSGVNTGELFF. In nucleotides, the CDR3 is TGCGCCAGCAGCAGCACTAGCGGAGTGAACACCGGGGAGCTGTTTTTT.

This chain connects TRBV5-1 to TRBJ2-7, with D tentatively TRBD2 (6 bases). The CDR3 length is 16 residues. Trimming took off 0 bases at V and 2 bases at J, with 15 bases between the two ends. CDR1 is SGHRS, CDR2 YFSETQ, per germline. CDR3 loop: CASSLDGGVSAYEQYF. CDR3 nucleotide sequence: TGCGCCAGCAGCTTGGACGGAGGGGTTAGCGCCTACGAGCAGTACTTC.

The V and J genes are TRBV28 and TRBJ2-7; D may be TRBD2 (7 bases). The CDR3 is 15 residues long. Between the trimmed V and J ends, which lost 6 bases and 3 bases, there was a span of 18 bases. The germline V gene encodes CDR1 MDHEN and CDR2 SYDVKM. CDR3 sequence: CASRIRGGGGYEQYF. The CDR3 DNA reads as TGTGCCAGCAGGATCCGCGGGGGAGGGGGCTACGAGCAGTACTTC.

This chain joins TRBV28 and TRBJ2-1; D is perhaps TRBD2 (5 bases). Per the germline V gene, CDR1 is MDHEN and CDR2 is SYDVKM. The CDR3 covers 13 residues. The V and J ends lost 10 bases and 6 bases respectively, with 16 bases between them. The CDR3 is CATGGFGGNEQFF. The CDR3 coding sequence is TGTGCCACCGGAGGATTCGGCGGCAATGAGCAGTTCTTC. Full variable domain (rest looked up from reference TRBV28 and TRBJ2-1): DVKVTQSSRYLVKRTGEKVFLECVQDMDHENMFWYRQDPGLGLRLIYFSYDVKMKEKGDIPEGYSVSREKKERFSLILESASTNQTSMYLCATGGFGGNEQFFGPGTRLTVL.

V is TRBV6-6 and J is TRBJ1-5; TRBD1 might be the D (6 bases). V lost 5 bases and J lost 6, with 11 bases in between. The CDR3 spans 13 residues. Germline lookup yields CDR1 MNHNY and CDR2 SVGAGI (reference sequence). The CDR3: CASSATGSQPQHF. The CDR3 DNA reads TGTGCCAGCAGTGCTACAGGGAGTCAGCCCCAGCATTTT.

The V gene is TRBV6-1, the J gene TRBJ1-2, with D uncertain. V dropped 1 base and J dropped 4 bases, with 7 bases sitting between them. CDR3 length: 13 residues. Germline-derived CDR1 and CDR2 are MNHNS and SASEGT. For the CDR3, the DNA is TGTGCCAGCAGTGAAGTCCAGGTCTATGGCTACACCTTC. Encoded protein: CASSEVQVYGYTF.

J is TRBJ1-2 and V is TRBV28; TRBD1 might be the D (5 bases). V was shortened by 10 bases and J by 3 bases, with 18 bases between the two germline ends. CDR1 MDHEN and CDR2 SYDVKM come from the germline V gene. CDR3 length: 14 amino acids. CDR3 sequence: CATGGGGFHYGYTF. The CDR3 coding sequence is TGTGCCACGGGGGGGGGAGGATTTCACTATGGCTACACCTTC.

The rearrangement links TRBV19 to TRBJ1-1; D gene uncertain. The germline V gene encodes CDR1 LNHDA and CDR2 SQIVND (reference sequence). V gave up 5 bases and J gave up 0 bases, with 7 bases separating them. CDR3 size: 13 residues. The CDR3 protein is CASSETLNTEAFF. The CDR3 DNA follows: TGTGCCAGTAGTGAAACACTGAACACTGAAGCTTTCTTT. Based on the CDR3 plus reference TRBV19 and TRBJ1-1, the full variable domain is DGGITQSPKYLFRKEGQNVTLSCEQNLNHDAMYWYRQDPGQGLRLIYYSQIVNDFQKGDIAEGYSVSREKKESFPLTVTSAQKNPTAFYLCASSETLNTEAFFGQGTRLTVV.

The rearrangement uses TRBV7-2 and TRBJ1-3; tentative D call: TRBD1 (5 bases). CDR3 length equals 15 residues. The V gene lost 3 bases and the J gene lost 2 bases, with 11 bases spanning the gap. Germline loops: CDR1 SGHTA, CDR2 FQGNSA. The CDR3 coding sequence is TGTGCCAGCAGCTTGGCGGGGGGTGCTGGAAACACCATATATTTT. Translated: CASSLAGGAGNTIYF. The full variable domain, its missing parts supplied by reference TRBV7-2 and TRBJ1-3, is GAGVSQSPSNKVTEKGKDVELRCDPISGHTALYWYRQSLGQGLEFLIYFQGNSAPDKSGLPSDRFSAERTGGSVSTLTIQRTQQEDSAVYLCASSLAGGAGNTIYFGEGSWLTVV.

CDR3 sequence (DNA): TGTGCCAGCAGTTACCAGGGGTACACTGAAGCTTTCTTT. This sequence encodes CASSYQGYTEAFF. The J gene is TRBJ1-1, the V gene TRBV6-6, with D tentatively TRBD1 (6 bases). This CDR3 is 13 amino acids long. In germline, CDR1 is MNHNY, CDR2 SVGAGI (reference sequence). The germline V and J ends were trimmed by 2 bases and 3 bases, with 7 bases remaining between them.

This CDR3 reads CASSPITGDNEQFF. The CDR3 nucleotides are TGTGCCAGCAGCCCAATCACAGGGGACAATGAGCAGTTCTTC. This chain links TRBV7-9 with TRBJ2-1; 7 positions agree with TRBD1. J was trimmed by 5 bases and V by 5 bases; bases with no gene match: 6. Germline CDR1 is SEHNR and CDR2 is FQNEAQ (reference sequence). This CDR3 has 14 residues.

The V gene is TRBV4-2, the J gene TRBJ2-7, with TRBD2 matching 13 bases. The CDR3 has 18 residues. Germline V CDR1 and CDR2: LGHNA, YNFKEQ. J gave up 4 bases and V 0 bases, and 9 bases lay outside the gene matches. The CDR3 is CASSQDSGLAGRIYEQYF. In DNA form, the CDR3 reads TGTGCCAGCAGCCAAGATTCGGGACTAGCGGGGAGAATTTACGAGCAGTACTTC.

The chain employs TRBV7-2 and TRBJ2-1; perhaps TRBD2 as D (7 bases). With 3 bases removed from V and 1 base from J, the gap between germline ends came to 16 bases. CDR3 length equals 17 residues. The germline CDR1 and CDR2 sequences are SGHTA and FQGNSA. The CDR3 DNA reads as TGTGCCAGCAGCTTTGGAAAGGGGAGGGGGTCCTACAATGAGCAGTTCTTC. Translating it yields CASSFGKGRGSYNEQFF. The complete variable domain, with remaining parts taken from reference TRBV7-2 and TRBJ2-1, reads GAGVSQSPSNKVTEKGKDVELRCDPISGHTALYWYRQSLGQGLEFLIYFQGNSAPDKSGLPSDRFSAERTGGSVSTLTIQRTQQEDSAVYLCASSFGKGRGSYNEQFFGPGTRLTVL.

The chain employs TRBV29-1 and TRBJ2-7; possibly TRBD2 for D (5 bases). The CDR3 sequence is 11 residues long. Trimming stripped 4 bases from V and 1 base from J, with 5 bases between. The germline V gene encodes CDR1 SQVTM and CDR2 ANQGSEA. CDR3: CSVGGSYEQYF. As DNA, the CDR3 is TGCAGCGTTGGCGGGTCCTACGAGCAGTACTTC.

The gene calls are TRBV29-1 and TRBJ2-6; D perhaps matches TRBD2 (5 bases). V was clipped by 6 bases and J by 0 bases, with 18 bases between them. The CDR3 is 17 residues long. CDR1 is SQVTM and CDR2 is ANQGSEA in the germline V gene. The CDR3 reads CSVQDGGPYSGANVLTF. CDR3 nucleotides: TGCAGCGTCCAAGACGGCGGGCCATACTCTGGGGCCAACGTCCTGACTTTC. Full variable domain (remainder filled in from reference TRBV29-1 and TRBJ2-6): SAVISQKPSRDICQRGTSLTIQCQVDSQVTMMFWYRQQPGQSLTLIATANQGSEATYESGFVIDKFPISRPNLTFSTLTVSNMSPEDSSIYLCSVQDGGPYSGANVLTFGAGSRLTVL.

The V call is TRBV4-1, the J call TRBJ1-5; D is unresolved. Germline CDR1 and CDR2: MGHRA and YSYEKL. V lost 0 bases, J lost 3 bases, and 15 bases lay in between. CDR3 length: 17 residues. The CDR3 DNA follows: TGCGCCAGCAGCCAAGATAGGCTGTCAGGCCTCAATCAGCCCCAGCATTTT. This codes for CASSQDRLSGLNQPQHF.